Listed here are 27 T cell receptor beta chains from one sample, sequenced in a study of T-cell memory formation after mild COVID-19. Each CDR3 protein gets one entry after TCRdb re-called the 5' RACE reads with MiXCR. The table has around 300,000 distinct CDR3 sequences, around 15% seen once; the top ten hold 22%. Material: PBMCs or a T cell subset sorted from them (not recorded which). Source of these receptors: a man younger than 30 who had mild COVID-19 (a few samples of this study predate the infection). Cell type and time point are not known.

The rearrangement links TRBV7-9 to TRBJ2-3, with TRBD2 as a possible D gene (7 bases). The CDR3 spans 16 residues. Per the germline V gene, CDR1 is SEHNR and CDR2 is FQNEAQ (reference sequence). The V end was cut by 5 bases, the J end by 1 base, with 16 bases between. In DNA, the CDR3 is TGTGCCAGCAGCCGAAGGGCGGGGGCTGGCACAGATACGCAGTATTTT. Its protein product is CASSRRAGAGTDTQYF.

This clonotype has just a few counts. The chain couples TRBV6-5 to TRBJ2-3, with a weak D call TRBD2 (7 bases). The germline gives CDR1 MNHEY, CDR2 SVGAGI. The ends were cut back, 0 bases at V and 5 bases at J, with 15 bases in the middle. This CDR3 region has 16 residues. In DNA, the CDR3 is TGTGCCAGCAGTTACTCCGGCAGGGGAGGGGTAGATACGCAGTATTTT. It specifies CASSYSGRGGVDTQYF.

The chain uses TRBV29-1 and TRBJ2-1; 8 nucleotides line up with TRBD2. Looked up from germline, CDR1 is SQVTM and CDR2 is ANQGSEA. Germline trimming cut 8 bases from V and 0 bases from J; bases unmatched to any gene: 21. This CDR3 region has 19 residues. The DNA of the CDR3 is TGCAGCATCCCGCTTACGGCGGGGGGTGCCCAGAGCTCCTACAATGAGCAGTTCTTC. This translates into CSIPLTAGGAQSSYNEQFF.

This clonotype was recorded many times. This chain connects TRBV4-1 to TRBJ2-3; TRBD2 aligns across 11 bases. V was pared by 7 bases and J by 4 bases, with 4 bases of the junction left unmatched. Germline assignment: CDR1 MGHRA and CDR2 YSYEKL. The CDR3 covers 14 residues. The CDR3 reads CASNSGGGPDTQYF. In DNA form, the CDR3 reads TGCGCCAGCAATAGCGGGGGGGGCCCAGATACGCAGTATTTT.

This clonotype was picked up a small number of times. The chain carries TRBV7-9 and TRBJ1-1, with D perhaps TRBD1 (6 bases). This CDR3 spans 12 amino acids. Trimming pared 6 bases from V and 5 bases from J, leaving 10 bases between. Germline V gene sequence: CDR1 SEHNR, CDR2 FQNEAQ (reference sequence). As DNA, the CDR3 is TGTGCCAGCAGGCGGGGGCCTACTGAAGCTTTCTTT. Amino acid sequence: CASRRGPTEAFF.

This clonotype was picked up many times. The chain uses TRBV20-1 and TRBJ2-4, with no clear D. Germline CDR1 DFQATT, CDR2 SNEGSKA (reference sequence). The CDR3 covers 15 residues. V was trimmed by 2 bases and J by 1 base, leaving 12 bases between them. Written as DNA, the CDR3 is TGCAGTGCTAGAAACCCTAGATCGGCCAAAAACATTCAGTACTTC. Translated: CSARNPRSAKNIQYF.

This clonotype occurred many times. V usage is TRBV12-3 or TRBV12-4 and J usage is TRBJ2-3, with 11 bases that match TRBD2. This CDR3 comprises 16 residues. J gave up 0 bases and V 6 bases, and 5 bases lay outside the gene matches. The CDR3, as DNA: TGTGCCAGCAGCCTCCGACTAGCGGGGAGCACAGATACGCAGTATTTT. This sequence encodes CASSLRLAGSTDTQYF.

Here the CDR3 reads CASSVSQSGYTF. The CDR3 DNA reads as TGTGCCAGCAGCGTCAGCCAGAGTGGCTACACCTTC. The chain has TRBV9 and TRBJ1-2; D is undetermined. The CDR3 has 12 amino acids. The ends were cut back, 2 bases at V and 7 bases at J, with 9 bases in the middle. The germline V gene encodes CDR1 SGDLS and CDR2 YYNGEE. The full variable domain, rest sourced from reference TRBV9 and TRBJ1-2, is DSGVTQTPKHLITATGQRVTLRCSPRSGDLSVYWYQQSLDQGLQFLIQYYNGEERAKGNILERFSAQQFPDLHSELNLSSLELGDSALYFCASSVSQSGYTFGSGTRLTVV.

This chain connects TRBV7-3 to TRBJ1-6; tentative D call: TRBD1 (5 bases). The V gene's germline CDR1 is SGHTA and CDR2 FQGTGA. This CDR3 region has 13 residues. V shed 5 bases and J shed 7 bases, with 9 bases lying between them. The CDR3 loop is CASSPGINSPLHF. The CDR3 DNA reads as TGTGCCAGCAGCCCAGGGATAAATTCACCCCTCCACTTT.

This chain links TRBV4-2 with TRBJ2-7, with D unclear. The CDR3 length is 13 residues. The germline gives CDR1 LGHNA, CDR2 YNFKEQ. Trimming left V 0 bases short and J 9 bases short, with 12 bases between. The CDR3 nucleotides read TGTGCCAGCAGCCAAGATCTCGAACCGGGGCAGTACGTC. This encodes CASSQDLEPGQYV.

This clonotype was found a few times. J is TRBJ2-1 and V is TRBV5-1, with D perhaps assigned TRBD1 or TRBD2 (6 bases each). Looked up from germline, CDR1 is SGHRS and CDR2 is YFSETQ. CDR3 length: 17 amino acids. With 0 bases removed from V and 0 bases from J, the gap between germline ends came to 13 bases. The CDR3 DNA is TGCGCCAGCAGCTTGGGGACAGCGGGTGTCTCCTACAATGAGCAGTTCTTC. Amino acid sequence: CASSLGTAGVSYNEQFF.

This clonotype was found a few times. The J gene is TRBJ2-2, the V gene TRBV7-9; D gene unclear. This CDR3 is 15 amino acids long. Looked up from germline, CDR1 is SEHNR and CDR2 is FQNEAQ (reference sequence). V was cut by 3 bases and J by 4 bases, with 12 bases left in between. CDR3 amino acids: CASSFLARITGELFF. In nucleotides, the CDR3 is TGTGCCAGCAGCTTCCTGGCCAGAATCACCGGGGAGCTGTTTTTT.

In its sample, this clonotype was seen a few times. V and J are TRBV12-3 or TRBV12-4 and TRBJ1-1, with D perhaps matching TRBD1 (6 bases). V lost 5 bases and J 5 bases, leaving 15 bases between the germline ends. This CDR3 is built from 14 residues. The CDR3: CASSLFRGWTEAFF. In nucleotides, the CDR3 is TGTGCCAGCAGTCTTTTCAGGGGTTGGACTGAAGCTTTCTTT.

The CDR3, as DNA: TGTGCCATCATATCTCCGCTTGGGAACTATGGCTACACCTTC. It is translated as CAIISPLGNYGYTF. The gene calls are TRBV6-1 and TRBJ1-2; D is ambiguous. V lost 10 bases, J lost 2 bases, and 17 bases lay in between. Germline V gene data show CDR1 as MNHNS and CDR2 as SASEGT. The CDR3 consists of 14 residues.

This clonotype was recorded once. The V call is TRBV6-5, the J call TRBJ2-3, with a possible D match to TRBD1 (6 bases). The ends were cut back, 2 bases at V and 2 bases at J, with 14 bases in the middle. There are 16 residues in the CDR3. Germline V gene sequence: CDR1 MNHEY, CDR2 SVGAGI. The CDR3 DNA reads TGTGCCAGCAGTTACGATTGGGGGCGCCCCACAGATACGCAGTATTTT. Residues: CASSYDWGRPTDTQYF.

This chain uses TRBV7-9 with TRBJ2-7; unclear D gene. The germline V gene has CDR1 SEHNR and CDR2 FQNEAQ (reference sequence). The CDR3 totals 12 residues. Trimming took off 3 bases at V and 6 bases at J, with 9 bases between the two ends. The CDR3 coding sequence is TGTGCCAGCAGCTTCGGCAGAGGCGAGCAGTACGTC. It yields the protein CASSFGRGEQYV.

This clonotype has only a few counts. The V gene is TRBV21-1, the J gene TRBJ2-2; no DNA check was done on the table's D call, TRBD1. TRBV21-1 is labeled a pseudogene. The CDR3 runs 12 residues. This CDR3 reads CIGTGDTGELFF. The CDR3 nucleotides are TGTATCGGGACAGGGGACACCGGGGAGCTGTTTTTT.

This clonotype was observed a handful of times. The chain links TRBV7-3 to TRBJ1-1; D is unclear. This CDR3 contains 14 residues. Between the trimmed V and J ends, which lost 1 base and 2 bases, there was a span of 8 bases. Germline CDR1 reads SGHTA; CDR2 reads FQGTGA. The CDR3 protein is CASSLINGNTEAFF. The CDR3 DNA follows: TGTGCCAGCAGCTTAATTAACGGCAACACTGAAGCTTTCTTT.

Only a few counts were recorded for this clonotype. The V call is TRBV7-3, the J call TRBJ2-5; tentative D call: TRBD2 (5 bases). Trimming cost V 5 bases and J 6 bases, with 16 bases left between them. Germline CDR1 and CDR2: SGHTA and FQGTGA. This CDR3 region has 14 residues. The CDR3 sequence: CASSPLFGGKTQYF. CDR3 DNA: TGTGCCAGCAGCCCGCTATTCGGAGGAAAGACCCAGTACTTC.

This clonotype was detected many times. The gene calls are TRBV6-6 and TRBJ2-7; possibly TRBD1 or TRBD2 for D (5 bases each). The germline V gene has CDR1 MNHNY and CDR2 SVGAGI (reference sequence). The length of the CDR3 is 13 residues. Trimming took 8 bases from V and 7 from J, leaving 18 bases between them. The CDR3 DNA is TGTGCCAGCCGGGTCGGGACGGGCTTGGAGCAGTACTTC. Its protein is CASRVGTGLEQYF.

In this sample, this clonotype turned up a few times. The chain uses TRBV7-2 and TRBJ2-7; D remains unclear. Per germline, CDR1 SGHTA and CDR2 FQGNSA. The CDR3 totals 13 residues. V was cut by 5 bases and J by 3 bases, with 11 bases left in between. As DNA, the CDR3 is TGTGCCAGCAGCCTACAAGTGGACTACGAGCAGTACTTC. Translating it yields CASSLQVDYEQYF.

The chain links TRBV9 to TRBJ1-6, with 8 bases lining up with TRBD1. Germline V gene data show CDR1 as SGDLS and CDR2 as YYNGEE. This CDR3 has 18 amino acids. Germline trimming cut 0 bases from V and 10 bases from J; bases unmatched to any gene: 15. The CDR3 region has the DNA TGTGCCAGCAGCGTAGACGCTAGGTCGACAGGGGTATACTCACCCCTCCACTTT. Translated: CASSVDARSTGVYSPLHF.

This clonotype was counted between two and nine times. The rearrangement links TRBV5-1 to TRBJ2-7; D is perhaps TRBD1 or TRBD2 (5 bases each). The germline gives CDR1 SGHRS, CDR2 YFSETQ. The CDR3 has 15 residues. V lost 0 bases and J 7 bases, leaving 17 bases between the germline ends. The CDR3 DNA reads TGCGCCAGCAGCTTGGTCCCGGGGCCACCGCTGGAGCAGTACGTC. This translates into CASSLVPGPPLEQYV.

This clonotype was seen ten or more times. V gene TRBV5-6 combines with J gene TRBJ2-1, with 9 bases identical to TRBD2. Trimming cost V 0 bases and J 10 bases; bases outside gene matches: 11. This CDR3 is 16 amino acids long. Per the germline V gene, CDR1 is SGHDT and CDR2 is YYEEEE. CDR3: CASSLEPLGTSTEQFF. The DNA of the CDR3 is TGTGCCAGCAGCTTGGAACCGTTAGGGACTAGCACCGAGCAGTTCTTC. The variable domain in full, with the rest retrieved from reference TRBV5-6 and TRBJ2-1, is DAGVTQSPTHLIKTRGQQVTLRCSPKSGHDTVSWYQQALGQGPQFIFQYYEEEERQRGNFPDRFSGHQFPNYSSELNVNALLLGDSALYLCASSLEPLGTSTEQFFGPGTRLTVL.

V is TRBV29-1 and J is TRBJ1-1; the match to TRBD1 covers 7 bases. CDR1 SQVTM and CDR2 ANQGSEA come from the germline V gene. Trimming cost V 7 bases and J 5 bases; bases outside gene matches: 10. The CDR3 has 13 residues. The DNA for the CDR3 is TGCAGCGCTCTAGGGGGACAGAAGACTGAAGCTTTCTTT. Translated: CSALGGQKTEAFF.

This rearrangement joins TRBV6-2 or TRBV6-3 to TRBJ2-7; 15 nucleotides agree with TRBD2. The CDR3 loop spans 15 amino acids. The ends lost 4 bases at V and 7 bases at J; junction bases unmatched: 5. Per germline, CDR1 MNHEY and CDR2 SVGEGT. CDR3 region: CASSWTSGGASEQYF. The DNA of the CDR3 is TGTGCCAGCAGTTGGACTAGCGGGGGGGCGAGTGAGCAGTACTTC.

The CDR3 loop is CASSFTGGKFEQYF. In nucleotides, the CDR3 is TGTGCCAGCAGTTTCACGGGGGGCAAGTTTGAGCAGTACTTC. V is TRBV12-3 or TRBV12-4 and J is TRBJ2-7; possible D gene TRBD2, 7 bases. This CDR3 has 14 residues. Trimming shortened V by 3 bases and J by 7 bases, and 16 bases separated the two germline ends.